This is a list of T cell receptor beta chains from one sample in a study of blood T cell repertoires in COVID-19. Using immunoSEQ multiplex PCR, the repertoire was profiled, and TCRdb retains in-frame clones only, with some absent. The sample shows around 150,000 clones, 75% to 90% of them seen only once. The sample was peripheral blood. The receptors were sampled from a man aged 65-85 years with acute or convalescent COVID-19. CDR3s include the opening cysteine and the closing phenylalanine or tryptophan. D genes are given only for firm matches. Clone size is shown for a subset of rows, as once, few, many or a class of expanded clone.

j_gene: TRBJ2-5; abundance: .; v_gene: TRBV19; d_gene: .; CDR3nt: TGTGCCAGTAGTCCCGCCGGAGAGACCCAGTACTTC; CDR3aa: CASSPAGETQYF
j_gene: TRBJ2-1; abundance: .; v_gene: TRBV20-1; d_gene: .; CDR3nt: TGCAGTGCTAGTGAAAGCCGGAGCTCCTACAATGAGCAGTTCTTC; CDR3aa: CSASESRSSYNEQFF
j_gene: TRBJ1-5; abundance: .; v_gene: TRBV7-2; d_gene: TRBD1; CDR3nt: TGTGCCAGCAGCTCGGGACAGGACCGGAGTCAGCCCCAGCATTTT; CDR3aa: CASSSGQDRSQPQHF
j_gene: TRBJ2-7; abundance: .; v_gene: TRBV27; d_gene: .; CDR3nt: TGTGCCAGCAGTTTATCGGTCCGGGGGACGCCGACCTACGAGCAGTACTTC; CDR3aa: CASSLSVRGTPTYEQYF
j_gene: TRBJ1-1; abundance: once; v_gene: TRBV6-1; d_gene: TRBD1; CDR3nt: TGTGCCAGCAGTGAAGGTATTCCGGGACAGGCTGAAGCTTTCTTT; CDR3aa: CASSEGIPGQAEAFF
j_gene: TRBJ2-3; abundance: .; v_gene: TRBV7-2; d_gene: TRBD2; CDR3nt: TGTGCCAGCAGCTTTGCTGGTTCGGCGGGGGGAGTGGGCACAGATACGCAGTATTTT; CDR3aa: CASSFAGSAGGVGTDTQYF
j_gene: TRBJ1-5; abundance: .; v_gene: TRBV2; d_gene: TRBD1; CDR3nt: TGTGCCAGCAGAGCGACAGGGAGCAATCAGCCCCAGCATTTT; CDR3aa: CASRATGSNQPQHF
j_gene: TRBJ1-6; abundance: .; v_gene: TRBV28; d_gene: .; CDR3nt: TGTGCCAGCCTAGGGGCAGGAGGGTCGGCACCCCTCCACTTT; CDR3aa: CASLGAGGSAPLHF
j_gene: TRBJ1-5; abundance: few; v_gene: TRBV6-1; d_gene: TRBD1; CDR3nt: TGTGCCAGCAGTGAGGGACAGGGGCCCTTTAAGCCCCAGCATTTT; CDR3aa: CASSEGQGPFKPQHF
j_gene: TRBJ1-1; abundance: .; v_gene: TRBV12-3/TRBV12-4; d_gene: .; CDR3nt: TGTGCCAGCAGTTTAGATGGCGGGAGGGTAGCTTTCTTT; CDR3aa: CASSLDGGRVAFF
j_gene: TRBJ2-7; abundance: few; v_gene: TRBV28; d_gene: .; CDR3nt: TGTGCCAGCAGTTTTGGAGGGGCCAAAACCTACGAGCAGTACTTC; CDR3aa: CASSFGGAKTYEQYF
j_gene: TRBJ1-6; abundance: .; v_gene: TRBV30; d_gene: .; CDR3nt: TGTGCCTGGGAGAACAGACAGGCCCTCTCCTCACCCCTCCACTTT; CDR3aa: CAWENRQALSSPLHF
j_gene: TRBJ1-1; abundance: few; v_gene: TRBV6-5; d_gene: .; CDR3nt: TGTGCCAGCAGTTACTCAGGGAGGCGGGGGGCTGAAGCTTTCTTT; CDR3aa: CASSYSGRRGAEAFF
j_gene: TRBJ2-2; abundance: .; v_gene: TRBV3-1/TRBV3-2; d_gene: TRBD2; CDR3nt: TGTGCCAGCAGCCAAGGTTGGGCGGGAGCATCCGGGGAGCTGTTTTTT; CDR3aa: CASSQGWAGASGELFF
j_gene: TRBJ2-5; abundance: .; v_gene: TRBV7-9; d_gene: TRBD1; CDR3nt: TGTGCCAGCAGCAGACAGGGGGGAGAGACCCAGTACTTC; CDR3aa: CASSRQGGETQYF
j_gene: TRBJ1-6; abundance: .; v_gene: TRBV28; d_gene: TRBD1; CDR3nt: TGTGCCAGCAGCCGGGACAGGGCCACCCTCCACTTT; CDR3aa: CASSRDRATLHF
j_gene: TRBJ1-4; abundance: .; v_gene: TRBV19; d_gene: .; CDR3nt: TGTGCCAGTAGTCCTCAGGGAAGTAAGGAAAAACTGTTTTTT; CDR3aa: CASSPQGSKEKLFF
j_gene: TRBJ2-1; abundance: .; v_gene: TRBV7-9; d_gene: TRBD2; CDR3nt: TGTGCCAGCAGCCCGCCCGGGAGCGGGGGGAATGAGCAGTTCTTC; CDR3aa: CASSPPGSGGNEQFF
j_gene: TRBJ2-3; abundance: .; v_gene: TRBV29-1; d_gene: .; CDR3nt: TGCAGCGTTGGGAGGAGATTAGCGGCCACAGATACGCAGTATTTT; CDR3aa: CSVGRRLAATDTQYF
j_gene: TRBJ1-1; abundance: .; v_gene: TRBV12-5; d_gene: .; CDR3nt: TGTGCTAGTGGAAAGACAGAGAACACTGAAGCTTTCTTT; CDR3aa: CASGKTENTEAFF